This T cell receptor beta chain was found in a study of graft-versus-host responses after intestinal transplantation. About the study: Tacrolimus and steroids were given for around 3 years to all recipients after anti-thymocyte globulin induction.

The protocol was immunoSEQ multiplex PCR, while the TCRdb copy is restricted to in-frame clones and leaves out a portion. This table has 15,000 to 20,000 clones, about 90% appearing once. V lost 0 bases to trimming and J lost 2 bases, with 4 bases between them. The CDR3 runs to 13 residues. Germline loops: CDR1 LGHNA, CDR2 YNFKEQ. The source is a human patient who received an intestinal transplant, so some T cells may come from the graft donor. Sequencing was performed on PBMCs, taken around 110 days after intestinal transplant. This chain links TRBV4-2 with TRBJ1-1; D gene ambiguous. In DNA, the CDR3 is TGTGCCAGCAGCCAAGATCGTAACACTGAAGCTTTCTTT. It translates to CASSQDRNTEAFF.